This T cell receptor delta chain was documented in a study of delta chains in infants with herpesvirus infections (dated by TCRdb to 2023 to 2025). Looking at the study overall: To characterize gammadelta T cell responses to primary cytomegalovirus (CMV) infection, researchers prospectively followed a birth cohort of Ugandan infants starting at birth. gammadelta TCRs were sequenced from PBMC of 15 to 20 CMV-infected infants (one congenitally infected) and about eight CMV-uninfected infants with enough sample available. Blood samples from the infants were grouped into approximate ages of 1.5, 4, 8 and 12 months. Previously published Belgian fetal and cord blood gammadelta TCR data were included only for comparison and were not generated in this cohort. The study looked for a public fetal Vdelta1/Vgamma8 gammadelta TCR clonotype in infants infected with CMV after birth. Overall results and qualifications from the work: In CMV-uninfected infants, the public clonotype might still exist at levels below the detection limit. Public-clonotype frequency among Vdelta1 cells appeared to be inversely correlated with age at infection and was observed to decay rapidly, seemingly without persisting beyond roughly 2 months. The authors noted a small sample size and no race- or environment-matched controls, since nearly all Ugandans acquire CMV before adulthood. The public clonotype was found only at the first time point after infection and was absent in uninfected infants and in those infected after 120 days. The public Vdelta1 clonotype appeared in 4 of 18 CMV-infected infants: three infected postnatally before 120 days of age, plus the congenitally infected infant.

There are a few counts of this clone. Its binding antigen is unknown. A read error is the likely source, as a far larger clone sits one nucleotide away. The same CDR3 also results from other DNA sequences found in this sample. Library generation was performed with RT-PCR. TCR cDNA was generated by reverse transcription of PBMC RNA with SuperScript II and gamma-chain- and delta-chain-specific primers. The cDNA was purified with AMPure XP beads, then amplified and indexed with Illumina adapters using the Nextera XT Index Kit. An Illumina MiSeq with a V2 300-cycle kit was used to sequence the gammadelta TCR libraries. The authors processed their data as follows. Using MiXCR v2.1.12, CDR3 sequences were assembled, and reads were mapped onto D, J and V genes obtained from GenBank. VDJtools v1.2.1 was used to perform repertoire analyses of the CDR3 clonotypes. TCRdb called clones from the public reads with CATT, and repeated DNA sequences were later combined into one row. The V and J calls, along with clone size, are taken from TCRdb and not from the paper's own processing. The sample table holds over 350 delta-chain clones, of which roughly 64% were seen once. Together, the top ten hold roughly three fifths of the sample.

In Kampala, Uganda, pregnant women receiving prenatal care were recruited and their infants were enrolled, and documentation of maternal HIV status was required. Weekly visits were made to families, and infant clinical information, oral swabs and peripheral blood were collected beginning at 6 weeks of age and every 4 months thereafter. Blood was drawn into heparin tubes, and PBMC were isolated via Ficoll-Paque density gradient centrifugation and then cryopreserved. From cysteine to phenylalanine, the CDR3 is 22 amino acids long. Only the CDR3 part of the read is kept: 66 bases, read in frame from the first base. CDR1 and CDR2 (TSWWSYY, QGS) derive from the germline V gene. V lost 2 bases and J lost 4 bases, and the count of bases not matched to a germline gene is 22.

The TCR was taken from a human donor who was a Ugandan infant, either HIV-exposed or HIV-unexposed (not recorded which). The V and J genes are TRDV1 and TRDJ2; 10 bases in the middle match TRDD3. The sample here was peripheral blood, taken at time point 2 of longitudinal follow-up. CDR3 reads: CALGEGESYWWGIQWGTAQLFF. The base sequence is TGTGCTCTTGGGGAAGGTGAATCCTACTGGTGGGGGATACAGTGGGGGACAGCACAACTCTTCTTT.